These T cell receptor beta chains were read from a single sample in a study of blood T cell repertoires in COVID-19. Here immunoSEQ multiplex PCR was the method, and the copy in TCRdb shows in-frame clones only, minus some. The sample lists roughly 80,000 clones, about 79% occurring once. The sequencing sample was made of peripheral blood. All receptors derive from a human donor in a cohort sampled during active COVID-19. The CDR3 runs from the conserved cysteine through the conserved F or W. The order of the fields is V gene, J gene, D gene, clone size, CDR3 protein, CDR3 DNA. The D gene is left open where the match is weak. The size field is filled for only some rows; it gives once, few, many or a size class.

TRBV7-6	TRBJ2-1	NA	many	CASSLGQGLPYNEQFF	TGTGCCAGCAGCTTAGGGCAGGGCCTCCCTTACAATGAGCAGTTCTTC
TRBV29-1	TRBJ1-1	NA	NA	CSGIPGGRTNTEAFF	TGCAGCGGCATCCCGGGGGGGCGGACGAACACTGAAGCTTTCTTT
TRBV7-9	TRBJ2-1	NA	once	CASSRLHSNPAYEQFF	TGTGCCAGCAGCCGCCTACACAGTAACCCTGCCTATGAGCAGTTCTTC
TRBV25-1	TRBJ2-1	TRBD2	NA	CASSELGTSGYNEQFF	TGTGCCAGCAGTGAATTGGGGACTAGCGGCTACAATGAGCAGTTCTTC
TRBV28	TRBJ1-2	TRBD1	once	CASSTDRDYGYTF	TGTGCCAGCAGCACAGACAGGGACTATGGCTACACCTTC
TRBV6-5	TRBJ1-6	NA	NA	CASSYGVGPYNSPLHF	TGTGCCAGCAGTTACGGTGTGGGCCCCTATAATTCACCCCTCCACTTT
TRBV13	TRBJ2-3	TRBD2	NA	CASSLWGARGAAVADTQYF	TGTGCCAGCAGCCTTTGGGGGGCGCGGGGGGCCGCCGTAGCAGATACGCAGTATTTT
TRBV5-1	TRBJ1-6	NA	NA	CASSLVVEGSPLHF	TGCGCCAGCAGCTTGGTAGTGGAGGGGTCACCCCTCCACTTT
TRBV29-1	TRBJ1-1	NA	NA	CSIRGTEAFF	TGCAGCATTAGGGGGACTGAAGCTTTCTTT
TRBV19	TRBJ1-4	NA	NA	CAAGAGAAEKLFF	TGTGCCGCCGGGGCAGGGGCGGCTGAAAAACTGTTTTTT
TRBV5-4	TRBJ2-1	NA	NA	CASSWGVQTDEQFF	TGTGCCAGCAGCTGGGGGGTGCAAACGGATGAGCAGTTCTTC
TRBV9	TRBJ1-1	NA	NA	CASSSGPEAFF	TGTGCCAGCAGCTCAGGCCCTGAAGCTTTCTTT
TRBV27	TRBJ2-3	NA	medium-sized	CASSLQGLFLIDTQYF	TGTGCCAGCAGTCTCCAGGGCCTCTTCTTAATAGATACGCAGTATTTT
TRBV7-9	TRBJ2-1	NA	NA	CASSPQGNYNEQFF	TGTGCCAGCAGCCCGCAGGGGAATTACAATGAGCAGTTCTTC
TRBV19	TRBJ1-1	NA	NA	CASTPAGMNTEAFF	TGTGCCAGTACCCCGGCAGGCATGAACACTGAAGCTTTCTTT
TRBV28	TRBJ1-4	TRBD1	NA	CASSVTGGTEKLFF	TGTGCCAGCAGTGTCACAGGGGGCACTGAAAAACTGTTTTTT
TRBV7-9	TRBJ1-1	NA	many	CASSLGAVGMNTEAFF	TGTGCCAGCAGCTTAGGGGCAGTGGGCATGAACACTGAAGCTTTCTTT
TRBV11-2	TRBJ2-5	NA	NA	CASSYSQGPWETQYF	TGTGCCAGCAGCTATTCACAGGGTCCATGGGAGACCCAGTACTTC
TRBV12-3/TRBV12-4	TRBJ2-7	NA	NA	CASSFRQYEQYF	TGTGCCAGCAGTTTTCGACAGTACGAGCAGTACTTC
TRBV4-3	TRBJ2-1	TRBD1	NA	CASSQSDRGLYNEQFF	TGCGCCAGCAGCCAATCGGACAGGGGACTCTACAATGAGCAGTTCTTC
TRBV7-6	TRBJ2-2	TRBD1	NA	CASSLDKTGAGGELFF	TGTGCCAGCAGCTTAGATAAGACAGGGGCTGGAGGGGAGCTGTTTTTT
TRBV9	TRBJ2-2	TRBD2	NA	CASSFRLAGMNTGELFF	TGTGCCAGCAGCTTTCGACTAGCGGGCATGAACACCGGGGAGCTGTTTTTT